This record concerns one T cell receptor (beta chain) sequence. The antigen remains unidentified. The sample originates from a study of T-cell memory formation after mild COVID-19. Findings and limits, study-wide: Several responding clones turned up in pre-infection memory, indicating that cross-reactive memory may have taken part. Clones which contracted sat mainly in CM and EM if CD4+, and in EMRA if CD8+. Clones that got smaller from day 15 to 85 had even CD4/CD8, while clones growing later tipped toward CD4+.

5'RACE with constant-segment primers yielded barcoded, UMI-tagged TCR alpha and TCR beta cDNA libraries. TCRdb fed the 5' RACE reads into MiXCR, producing one record per CDR3 protein. The sample carries 200,000 to 250,000 distinct CDR3 sequences, over 9% recorded once. The CDR3 has 13 amino acids. Germline loops: CDR1 SGHTA, CDR2 FQGTGA. Trimming cost V 5 bases and J 8 bases, with 13 bases left between them. The receptor's source is a man aged 18 to 30 who had mild COVID-19 (a few samples of this study predate the infection). Cell type and time point are not known. The chain joins TRBV7-3 to TRBJ1-3; maybe TRBD1 (5 bases). The sample was PBMCs or a T cell subset sorted from them (not recorded which). The CDR3 DNA reads TGTGCCAGCAGCAGCGCCCGGGGGGACACCATATATTTT. Amino acids: CASSSARGDTIYF.